The clone carrying this T cell receptor beta chain was counted a single time. The germline V and J ends were trimmed by 5 bases and 5 bases, with 12 bases remaining between them. CDR3 length: 13 residues. CDR1 SGHTA and CDR2 FQGNSA come from the germline V gene. This entry comes from a study of blood T cell repertoires in COVID-19. Patients from Seattle were sampled longitudinally, starting during active infection. In the original workflow: Estimation of nucleated cell counts relied on the amplification of reference gene primers. TCRdb's table, derived via immunoSEQ multiplex PCR, lists solely in-frame clones and lacks some. V and J calls plus clone size are reproduced from that table; the DNA served to infer D and trimming. This table has roughly 400,000 clones, about 90% appearing once.

This sequence was found in an older woman with COVID-19, enrolled during active disease. Source material: peripheral blood. The rearrangement uses TRBV7-2 and TRBJ2-5; tentative D call: TRBD1 (6 bases). This CDR3 is CASSINRVETQYF. DNA of the CDR3: TGTGCCAGCAGCATCAACAGGGTGGAGACCCAGTACTTC.